These 29 T cell receptor beta chains came from one sample sequenced in a study of T cell responses to AZD1222 COVID-19 vaccine. The assay was immunoSEQ multiplex PCR, and TCRdb's table has in-frame clones only and misses some. This sample has approximately 46,000 clones; over 65% occur once, and the top ten carry roughly 7.2%. The sequences come from peripheral blood, collected on day 0 of AZD1222 vaccination. Receptors originate from an adult in good health.

The chain combines TRBV5-4 with TRBJ2-1, with TRBD2 identical over 10 bases. This CDR3 spans 16 amino acids. Unmatched junction bases numbered 8, after V lost 1 base and J lost 7 bases. Per germline, CDR1 SGHNT and CDR2 YYREEE (reference sequence). The CDR3 nucleotides are TGTGCCAGCAGCTTGACCCGACTAGCGGGCGTGAATGAGCAGTTCTTC. It codes for CASSLTRLAGVNEQFF.

V is TRBV2 and J is TRBJ2-3, with D unclear. Trimming took off 3 bases at V and 2 bases at J, with 18 bases between the two ends. CDR1 is SNHLY and CDR2 is FYNNEI in the germline V gene. CDR3 length: 17 amino acids. Here the CDR3 DNA reads TGTGCCAGCAGTGAGGCTATCGGCGGTATGGACACAGATACGCAGTATTTT. Its translation: CASSEAIGGMDTDTQYF.

This clone was counted once. The V gene is TRBV6-5, the J gene TRBJ1-4; D not resolved. Trimming cost V 2 bases and J 0 bases, with 10 bases left between them. Per germline, CDR1 MNHEY and CDR2 SVGAGI. The CDR3 totals 16 residues. CDR3 DNA: TGTGCCAGCAGTTACGCCCTGGCAGCAACTAATGAAAAACTGTTTTTT. The encoded protein is CASSYALAATNEKLFF.

The sample holds one count of this clone. This chain uses TRBV18 with TRBJ1-1; 8 bases line up with TRBD1. With V trimmed by 3 bases and J by 1 base, 4 bases remained unmatched. Germline assignment: CDR1 KGHSH and CDR2 LQKENI. The CDR3 loop spans 15 amino acids. The CDR3 loop is CASSPNGQGNTEAFF. In DNA, the CDR3 is TGTGCCAGCTCACCCAACGGACAGGGGAACACTGAAGCTTTCTTT. Using reference TRBV18 and TRBJ1-1 for the parts outside the CDR3, the full variable domain is NAGVMQNPRHLVRRRGQEARLRCSPMKGHSHVYWYRQLPEEGLKFMVYLQKENIIDESGMPKERFSAEFPKEGPSILRIQQVVRGDSAAYFCASSPNGQGNTEAFFGQGTRLTVV.

This clone appeared once. The chain links TRBV15 to TRBJ2-1; D is ambiguous. The germline gives CDR1 LNHNV, CDR2 YYDKDF (reference sequence). CDR3 length: 14 amino acids. The germline V and J ends were trimmed by 4 bases and 4 bases, with 11 bases remaining between them. CDR3 DNA sequence: TGTGCCACCAGCAAAGCCTTCCAGTACAATGAGCAGTTCTTC. Its translation: CATSKAFQYNEQFF. The variable domain in full, completed from reference TRBV15 and TRBJ2-1, reads DAMVIQNPRYQVTQFGKPVTLSCSQTLNHNVMYWYQQKSSQAPKLLFHYYDKDFNNEADTPDNFQSRRPNTSFCFLDIRSPGLGDTAMYLCATSKAFQYNEQFFGPGTRLTVL.

The chain has TRBV9 and TRBJ1-2; the match to TRBD1 covers 8 bases. V dropped 7 bases and J dropped 2; count of bases not matched to a gene: 7. CDR1 is SGDLS and CDR2 is YYNGEE in the germline V gene. CDR3 length equals 14 residues. Here the CDR3 reads CASASGTGNYGYTF. The CDR3 nucleotides read TGTGCCAGCGCATCTGGGACAGGAAACTATGGCTACACCTTC.

CDR3 nucleotide sequence: TGTGCCAGCAGTGAACTAGCGGGAGGGCCCAGAGATACGCAGTATTTT. This translates into CASSELAGGPRDTQYF. The rearrangement links TRBV27 to TRBJ2-3, with 13 bases aligning to TRBD2. V shed 5 bases and J 5 bases; nucleotides not matched to a gene: 7. Germline CDR1 is MNHEY and CDR2 is SMNVEV (reference sequence). This CDR3 comprises 16 residues.

The chain combines TRBV19 with TRBJ1-6; D unresolved. The length of the CDR3 is 14 residues. Looked up from germline, CDR1 is LNHDA and CDR2 is SQIVND (reference sequence). Trimming pared 3 bases from V and 5 bases from J, leaving 8 bases between. CDR3 bases: TGTGCCAGTAGTATGGCACTTAATAATTCACCCCTCCACTTT. Its protein product is CASSMALNNSPLHF.

Only a few counts were recorded for this clone. A read error may account for a junction end that differs from germline. The chain uses TRBV28 and TRBJ2-7, with 10 bases lining up with TRBD1. Germline V gene lookup returns CDR1 MDHEN and CDR2 SYDVKM. The CDR3 length is 14 residues. Written as DNA, the CDR3 is TGTGCCAGCACCGACAGGGGGCCAGTGTTCCGAGTGAACTTC. It encodes CASTDRGPVFRVNF.

This chain connects TRBV5-6 to TRBJ1-1; 12 bases line up with TRBD1. CDR3 length: 17 residues. Germline V lookup: CDR1 SGHDT, CDR2 YYEEEE. Trimming cost V 6 bases and J 5 bases; bases outside gene matches: 14. In DNA form, the CDR3 reads TGTGCCAGCACCGTAACAGGGACAGGGGGCTTATTGACTGAAGCTTTCTTT. It codes for CASTVTGTGGLLTEAFF.

CDR3 in DNA: TGTGCCAGCAGTTACGGGCCAGGGAAGTTGGAGACCCAGTACTTC. Translation gives CASSYGPGKLETQYF. This chain uses TRBV6-5 with TRBJ2-5; D perhaps matches TRBD1 (5 bases). From germline, CDR1 is MNHEY and CDR2 SVGAGI. The V gene lost 2 bases and the J gene lost 5 bases, with 15 bases spanning the gap. The CDR3 spans 15 residues.

In this sample, this clone turned up a few times. V and J are TRBV13 and TRBJ1-6; 11 bases are a match to TRBD1. Losses at the gene ends were 0 bases for V and 9 bases for J; bases not matched to a gene: 4. The CDR3 runs to 16 residues. Germline assignment: CDR1 PRHDT and CDR2 FYEKMQ (reference sequence). CDR3 in amino acids: CASSLGAGQGASPLHF. CDR3 nucleotides: TGTGCCAGCAGCTTAGGCGCAGGACAGGGGGCTTCACCCCTCCACTTT.

This chain connects TRBV7-2 to TRBJ2-7; no reliable D call. Germline lookup yields CDR1 SGHTA and CDR2 FQGNSA. The ends were cut back, 0 bases at V and 10 bases at J, with 7 bases in the middle. The CDR3 sequence is 11 residues long. CDR3 sequence reads: CASSLAEIQYF. The CDR3 bases are TGTGCCAGCAGCTTAGCGGAAATCCAGTACTTC.

The chain employs TRBV5-1 and TRBJ1-3, with D hard to call. CDR3 length: 16 amino acids. V was trimmed by 2 bases and J by 0 bases, leaving 12 bases between them. In germline, CDR1 is SGHRS, CDR2 YFSETQ. CDR3 nucleotide sequence: TGCGCCAGCAGCTTTAACGGGTTAGACTCTGGAAACACCATATATTTT. As protein: CASSFNGLDSGNTIYF.

The chain joins TRBV21-1 to TRBJ2-1; the table's D gene call, TRBD1, was not cross checked with the DNA. TRBV21-1 is described as a pseudogene. This CDR3 comprises 17 residues. This chain's CDR3 is CASSPESGTGFFNEQFF. The CDR3 DNA reads as TGTGCCAGCAGCCCGGAATCCGGGACAGGGTTTTTCAATGAGCAGTTCTTC.

The DNA of the CDR3 is TGTGCCAGCAGCCCCAGCGCCAGGGTCGTCGGGGAGCTGTTTTTT. Protein sequence: CASSPSARVVGELFF. The chain combines TRBV4-2 with TRBJ2-2, with D perhaps matching TRBD1 (5 bases). This CDR3 contains 15 residues. Trimming removed 4 bases at V and 7 bases at J, with 16 bases between. The germline CDR1 and CDR2 sequences are LGHNA and YNFKEQ.

The chain combines TRBV10-3 with TRBJ1-4, with D maybe TRBD1 (6 bases). The V and J ends lost 3 bases and 8 bases respectively, with 10 bases between them. Per germline, CDR1 ENHRY and CDR2 SYGVKD. The CDR3 runs to 13 residues. The CDR3, as DNA: TGTGCCATCAGTGATGGACAGACGGAAAAACTGTTTTTT. Its protein product is CAISDGQTEKLFF.

This chain links TRBV5-4 with TRBJ2-3, with D perhaps given as TRBD1 or TRBD2 (5 bases each). The CDR3 length is 16 residues. V lost 0 bases and J lost 3, with 14 bases in between. The V gene's germline CDR1 is SGHNT and CDR2 YYREEE (reference sequence). The CDR3 DNA sequence: TGTGCCAGCAGCTTGGCCCCCGGGACCGGGACAGATACGCAGTATTTT. It codes for CASSLAPGTGTDTQYF.

The chain employs TRBV27 and TRBJ2-7; 8 bases align to TRBD2. CDR1 MNHEY and CDR2 SMNVEV come from the germline V gene (reference sequence). The CDR3 runs to 13 residues. V shed 3 bases, J shed 4 bases, and the junction held 2 bases outside the gene matches. The CDR3 bases are TGTGCCAGCAGTTTGGGACTAGTATACGAGCAGTACTTC. Its protein product is CASSLGLVYEQYF.

This clone was picked up a small number of times. The chain joins TRBV4-1 to TRBJ1-5; the D is unclear. The germline V and J ends were trimmed by 1 base and 5 bases, with 6 bases remaining between them. The CDR3 sequence is 13 residues long. The germline CDR1 and CDR2 sequences are MGHRA and YSYEKL. CDR3 in DNA: TGCGCCAGCAGCCAAGGGGGATATCAGCCCCAGCATTTT. The encoded protein is CASSQGGYQPQHF.

The J gene is TRBJ1-5, the V gene TRBV11-2, with D hard to call. Germline loops: CDR1 SGHAT, CDR2 FQNNGV. This CDR3 has 13 residues. V dropped 6 bases and J dropped 2 bases, with 8 bases sitting between them. As DNA, the CDR3 is TGTGCCAGCAGGGGGTATGGCAATCAGCCCCAGCATTTT. As protein: CASRGYGNQPQHF. Full variable domain (missing parts from reference TRBV11-2 and TRBJ1-5): EAGVAQSPRYKIIEKRQSVAFWCNPISGHATLYWYQQILGQGPKLLIQFQNNGVVDDSQLPKDRFSAERLKGVDSTLKIQPAKLEDSAVYLCASRGYGNQPQHFGDGTRLSIL.

In this sample, this clone turned up once. For the CDR3, the DNA is TGTGCCAGCAGTTTAGGCGGACAGCCCCAGCATTTT. Its translation: CASSLGGQPQHF. This chain uses TRBV12-3 or TRBV12-4 with TRBJ1-5; D unresolved. There are 12 residues in the CDR3. V was clipped by 1 base and J by 7 bases, with 5 bases between them.

The chain recombines TRBV28 with TRBJ2-1; TRBD1 aligns across 10 bases. The trim removed 5 bases at V and 5 bases at J, leaving 9 bases unmatched. CDR3 length equals 16 residues. Per germline, CDR1 MDHEN and CDR2 SYDVKM. The DNA for the CDR3 is TGTGCCAGCAGTCTCCCGGGACAGGGGACAAACAATGAGCAGTTCTTC. This sequence encodes CASSLPGQGTNNEQFF.

The chain couples TRBV19 to TRBJ1-5; D not certain. Germline V lookup: CDR1 LNHDA, CDR2 SQIVND (reference sequence). CDR3 length: 14 residues. Trimming cost V 3 bases and J 1 base, with 7 bases left between them. This CDR3 is CASSMTVSNQPQHF. CDR3 nucleotide sequence: TGTGCCAGTAGTATGACCGTGAGCAATCAGCCCCAGCATTTT.

V usage is TRBV29-1 and J usage is TRBJ1-5; TRBD1 is a possible D gene (6 bases). The V gene lost 6 bases and the J gene lost 0 bases, with 18 bases spanning the gap. The germline V gene encodes CDR1 SQVTM and CDR2 ANQGSEA. This CDR3 contains 16 residues. CDR3 coding DNA: TGCAGCGTACCACAGGGAGTGATATATAGCAATCAGCCCCAGCATTTT. Its translation: CSVPQGVIYSNQPQHF.

CDR3 protein: CASSPTSGSHTEQFF. The CDR3 DNA sequence: TGTGCCAGCAGCCCGACTAGCGGGAGTCATACTGAGCAGTTCTTC. The chain employs TRBV14 and TRBJ2-1, with 12 bases that match TRBD2. The CDR3 sequence is 15 residues long. Germline values: CDR1 SGHDN, CDR2 FVKESK. V gave up 4 bases and J gave up 9 bases; unmatched junction bases: 7.

The table lists this clone with a count of one. The chain joins TRBV19 to TRBJ1-5; 7 nucleotides line up with TRBD1. V shed 4 bases and J 7 bases; nucleotides not matched to a gene: 4. The CDR3 loop spans 13 amino acids. The germline V gene has CDR1 LNHDA and CDR2 SQIVND (reference sequence). The CDR3 loop is CASSTGGQQPQHF. CDR3 bases: TGTGCCAGTAGTACAGGGGGTCAGCAGCCCCAGCATTTT.

The chain joins TRBV2 to TRBJ1-6; D possibly corresponds to TRBD1 (6 bases). CDR1 is SNHLY and CDR2 is FYNNEI in the germline V gene. The V end lost 2 bases, the J end lost 9 bases, and 14 bases lay between the germline ends. The CDR3 loop spans 15 amino acids. DNA for the CDR3: TGTGCCAGCAGTGAATTGGCAGGGGTTGGTTCACCCCTCCACTTT. It specifies CASSELAGVGSPLHF.

The rearrangement links TRBV10-2 to TRBJ1-5, with D maybe TRBD1 (6 bases). V lost 0 bases and J lost 7, with 13 bases in between. This CDR3 comprises 15 residues. Germline V gene lookup returns CDR1 WSHSY and CDR2 SAAADI. The CDR3 sequence is CASSESGGLWQPQHF. The CDR3 coding sequence is TGCGCCAGCAGTGAGTCTGGGGGGCTCTGGCAGCCCCAGCATTTT.